This T cell receptor (beta chain) appears in the sequencing data of a study of blood T cell repertoires in COVID-19. Study background: Acute-phase and convalescent COVID-19 samples originated in the United States, Italy and Spain. T cells, B-cell-depleted T cells, or PBMCs provided the cDNA or gDNA that served as material.

The CDR3 is 14 residues long. V lost 1 base and J 1 base, leaving 7 bases between the germline ends. Per germline, CDR1 LNHNV and CDR2 YYDKDF (reference sequence). This table comes from immunoSEQ multiplex PCR, and its TCRdb copy is limited to in-frame clones, with some not included. The sample contains some 260,000 clones, approximately 88% of which appear only once. This sequence joins TRBV15 and TRBJ2-5, with TRBD1 as a possible D gene (5 bases). This clonotype originated in a woman in her twenties or thirties with acute or convalescent COVID-19. Specimen: peripheral blood. CDR3 sequence reads: CATSRVDIQETQYF. CDR3 nucleotides: TGTGCCACCAGCAGAGTGGACATCCAAGAGACCCAGTACTTC.